The rows below give T cell receptor beta chains drawn from one sample of a study of early T cells in non-severe SARS-CoV-2 infection. TCRdb re-derived calls from the 5' RACE reads in MiXCR, one entry per CDR3 protein. The sample shows about 53,000 distinct CDR3 sequences, more than 10% of them seen only once. Material: whole blood, obtained at baseline. These receptor sequences come from an adult who was a healthcare worker with PCR-confirmed SARS-CoV-2 infection or an uninfected control (not recorded which). Each CDR3 is given with its conserved first and last residue. Each record gives: D gene, J gene, V gene, clone size, CDR3 DNA, CDR3 protein. A D gene is named only where the DNA matches it firmly. Some rows have no size entry. The others give once, few or many, or a class for an expanded clone.

d_gene: TRBD2
j_gene: TRBJ2-1
v_gene: TRBV12-3/TRBV12-4
abundance: .
CDR3nt: TGTGCCAGCAGTCCCCCCGGTGGACTAGCGGGACCCAATGAGCAGTTCTTC
CDR3aa: CASSPPGGLAGPNEQFF

d_gene: .
j_gene: TRBJ1-4
v_gene: TRBV20-1
abundance: .
CDR3nt: TGCAGTGCTAGAGATACCACAGGGTTTCGGAAAAAACTGTTTTTT
CDR3aa: CSARDTTGFRKKLFF

d_gene: TRBD1
j_gene: TRBJ2-7
v_gene: TRBV12-3/TRBV12-4
abundance: many
CDR3nt: TGTGCCAGCAGTTTTGGAACAGGGGGTTCCTACGAGCAGTACTTC
CDR3aa: CASSFGTGGSYEQYF

d_gene: TRBD1
j_gene: TRBJ1-1
v_gene: TRBV18
abundance: .
CDR3nt: TGTGCCAGCTCACCACAGACAGGGCCCCTCACTGAAGCTTTCTTT
CDR3aa: CASSPQTGPLTEAFF

d_gene: .
j_gene: TRBJ1-1
v_gene: TRBV28
abundance: few
CDR3nt: TGTGCCAGCTCTGAGGGGGATGACACTGAAGCTTTCTTT
CDR3aa: CASSEGDDTEAFF

d_gene: .
j_gene: TRBJ1-4
v_gene: TRBV20-1
abundance: many
CDR3nt: TGCAGTGCCAACCAGCCCACGGGACCTGAAAAACTGTTTTTT
CDR3aa: CSANQPTGPEKLFF

d_gene: TRBD2
j_gene: TRBJ2-1
v_gene: TRBV29-1
abundance: many
CDR3nt: TGCAGCGTTGAAGTGGACCCGAGCGGGACCTCAATTGGAACCTACAATGAGCAGTTCTTC
CDR3aa: CSVEVDPSGTSIGTYNEQFF

d_gene: TRBD1
j_gene: TRBJ2-7
v_gene: TRBV6-6
abundance: few
CDR3nt: TGTGCCAGCAGTCCAGACCGACAGGGGGCTTTCTACGAGCAGTACTTC
CDR3aa: CASSPDRQGAFYEQYF

d_gene: TRBD2
j_gene: TRBJ2-5
v_gene: TRBV7-2
abundance: .
CDR3nt: TGTGCCAGCAGCCAAGCGCGGGGGGGAGGGCGAGAGACCCAGTACTTC
CDR3aa: CASSQARGGGRETQYF

d_gene: .
j_gene: TRBJ2-2
v_gene: TRBV6-1
abundance: .
CDR3nt: TGTGCCAGCAGCCAAAGGGGGACATACACCGGGGAGCTGTTTTTT
CDR3aa: CASSQRGTYTGELFF

d_gene: .
j_gene: TRBJ2-5
v_gene: TRBV21-1
abundance: few
CDR3nt: TGTGCCAGCAGCAAGAGGACAGGGGGAGAGACCCAGTACTTC
CDR3aa: CASSKRTGGETQYF

d_gene: TRBD1
j_gene: TRBJ2-3
v_gene: TRBV19
abundance: few
CDR3nt: TGTGCCAGTACCCCCCGGGACAGGGGATCAGCACACACAGATACGCAGTATTTT
CDR3aa: CASTPRDRGSAHTDTQYF

d_gene: .
j_gene: TRBJ1-3
v_gene: TRBV12-3/TRBV12-4
abundance: few
CDR3nt: TGTGCCAGCAGTAAGATGAAGGAAGCTTTTGGAAACACCATATATTTT
CDR3aa: CASSKMKEAFGNTIYF

d_gene: TRBD1
j_gene: TRBJ1-6
v_gene: TRBV28
abundance: few
CDR3nt: TGTGCCAGCAGTCTCCAGACAGGGGGGACTTCACCCCTCCACTTT
CDR3aa: CASSLQTGGTSPLHF

d_gene: TRBD1
j_gene: TRBJ1-5
v_gene: TRBV27
abundance: few
CDR3nt: TGTGCCAGCACCTCGACAGGGGGCAATCAGCCCCAGCATTTT
CDR3aa: CASTSTGGNQPQHF

d_gene: TRBD2
j_gene: TRBJ2-1
v_gene: TRBV4-2
abundance: few
CDR3nt: TGTGCCAGCAGCCAAGATGATCGGGAGGGGTACAATGAGCAGTTCTTC
CDR3aa: CASSQDDREGYNEQFF

d_gene: TRBD1
j_gene: TRBJ1-2
v_gene: TRBV27
abundance: many
CDR3nt: TGTGCCAGCAGTCCACGACCGGGACAGGGGTCCTATGGCTACACCTTC
CDR3aa: CASSPRPGQGSYGYTF

d_gene: TRBD2
j_gene: TRBJ2-2
v_gene: TRBV6-5
abundance: many
CDR3nt: TGTGCCAGCAAGCGGGAGAACATCGGGGAGCTGTTTTTT
CDR3aa: CASKRENIGELFF

d_gene: .
j_gene: TRBJ2-7
v_gene: TRBV12-3/TRBV12-4
abundance: many
CDR3nt: TGTGCCAGCAGTTTGATGGGTCCGGCCTACGAGCAGTACTTC
CDR3aa: CASSLMGPAYEQYF

d_gene: .
j_gene: TRBJ2-3
v_gene: TRBV24-1
abundance: many
CDR3nt: TGTGCCACCAGTGACCCTACAGGGCTGTCGTCCGCAGATACGCAGTATTTT
CDR3aa: CATSDPTGLSSADTQYF

d_gene: .
j_gene: TRBJ2-7
v_gene: TRBV7-6
abundance: .
CDR3nt: TGTGCCAGCAGCTTTGCTCTTGGGGCGCCAGCCCCCTACGAGCAGTACTTC
CDR3aa: CASSFALGAPAPYEQYF

d_gene: .
j_gene: TRBJ1-1
v_gene: TRBV11-2
abundance: once
CDR3nt: TGTGCCAGCAGCTTAGAGAAGGGATTGGGCACTGAAGCTTTCTTT
CDR3aa: CASSLEKGLGTEAFF

d_gene: TRBD2
j_gene: TRBJ2-1
v_gene: TRBV12-3/TRBV12-4
abundance: few
CDR3nt: TGTGCCAGTACTAGCGGAAATGAGCAGTTCTTC
CDR3aa: CASTSGNEQFF

d_gene: .
j_gene: TRBJ1-6
v_gene: TRBV9
abundance: .
CDR3nt: TGTGCCAGCAGCGCAGGGACGCCCAATAATTCACCCCTCCACTTT
CDR3aa: CASSAGTPNNSPLHF

d_gene: .
j_gene: TRBJ2-7
v_gene: TRBV5-6
abundance: .
CDR3nt: TGTGCCAGCAGCTTGTCGGCCTCTACCTACGAGCAGTACTTC
CDR3aa: CASSLSASTYEQYF

d_gene: .
j_gene: TRBJ2-4
v_gene: TRBV13
abundance: many
CDR3nt: TGTGCCAGCAGCTCGGGACTCATAGCCAAAAACATTCAGTACTTC
CDR3aa: CASSSGLIAKNIQYF

d_gene: TRBD1
j_gene: TRBJ2-2
v_gene: TRBV6-4
abundance: .
CDR3nt: TGTGCCAGCAGTCCCCACAGGGGGCTGGACACCGGGGAGCTGTTTTTT
CDR3aa: CASSPHRGLDTGELFF

d_gene: TRBD2
j_gene: TRBJ2-5
v_gene: TRBV11-1
abundance: many
CDR3nt: TGTGCCAGCAGCTTAAGGAGCGGGAGGGCCGTTGAGACCCAGTACTTC
CDR3aa: CASSLRSGRAVETQYF

d_gene: .
j_gene: TRBJ1-2
v_gene: TRBV29-1
abundance: .
CDR3nt: TGCAGCGTTGAGAGGTCAGGTTTAGGCTACACCTTC
CDR3aa: CSVERSGLGYTF

d_gene: .
j_gene: TRBJ2-7
v_gene: TRBV28
abundance: .
CDR3nt: TGTGCCAGCAAGGGCACCTACGAGCAGTACTTC
CDR3aa: CASKGTYEQYF

d_gene: .
j_gene: TRBJ2-2
v_gene: TRBV12-3/TRBV12-4
abundance: few
CDR3nt: TGTGCCAGCAGTTTTAAGAACACCGGGGAGCTGTTTTTT
CDR3aa: CASSFKNTGELFF

d_gene: .
j_gene: TRBJ2-6
v_gene: TRBV7-2
abundance: few
CDR3nt: TGTGCCAGCAGCCCCCCTCCGGGGGCCAACGTCCTGACTTTC
CDR3aa: CASSPPPGANVLTF

d_gene: TRBD2
j_gene: TRBJ2-3
v_gene: TRBV20-1
abundance: .
CDR3nt: TGCAGTGCTAGCTCCTTATCCGGGAGGTCAGATACGCAGTATTTT
CDR3aa: CSASSLSGRSDTQYF

d_gene: TRBD2
j_gene: TRBJ2-7
v_gene: TRBV13
abundance: many
CDR3nt: TGTGCCAGCAGCTTAGCGGGCCTAGCGGGAGACGAGCAGTACTTC
CDR3aa: CASSLAGLAGDEQYF

d_gene: .
j_gene: TRBJ2-3
v_gene: TRBV4-2
abundance: .
CDR3nt: TGTGCCAGCAGCCAAGAGCTCCTTCTGGCAGGATATAGCACAGATACGCAGTATTTT
CDR3aa: CASSQELLLAGYSTDTQYF

d_gene: .
j_gene: TRBJ2-7
v_gene: TRBV12-5
abundance: many
CDR3nt: TGTGCTAGTGGTGTAGGTACAAATTTAGCCTACGAGCAGTACTTC
CDR3aa: CASGVGTNLAYEQYF

d_gene: .
j_gene: TRBJ2-3
v_gene: TRBV11-2
abundance: .
CDR3nt: TGTGCCAGCAGCTTAGGAATATATACGCAGTATTTT
CDR3aa: CASSLGIYTQYF

d_gene: TRBD2
j_gene: TRBJ2-7
v_gene: TRBV4-1
abundance: .
CDR3nt: TGCGCCAGCAGAGTAGCGGGAGGGCCGTACGAGCAGTACTTC
CDR3aa: CASRVAGGPYEQYF

d_gene: TRBD2
j_gene: TRBJ2-7
v_gene: TRBV29-1
abundance: .
CDR3nt: TGCAGCGTTTCTATGGGACTAGCGGCCTCCTACGAGCAGTACTTC
CDR3aa: CSVSMGLAASYEQYF

d_gene: .
j_gene: TRBJ2-2
v_gene: TRBV7-2
abundance: few
CDR3nt: TGTGCCAGCAGCTTAGTACTCACGAACACCGGGGAGCTGTTTTTT
CDR3aa: CASSLVLTNTGELFF

d_gene: .
j_gene: TRBJ2-7
v_gene: TRBV7-9
abundance: many
CDR3nt: TGTGCCAGCAGTGGCAGGGACTACGAGCAGTACTTC
CDR3aa: CASSGRDYEQYF

d_gene: .
j_gene: TRBJ1-1
v_gene: TRBV28
abundance: .
CDR3nt: TGTGCCAGCAGTTCGATTACTGCCGCTTTCTTT
CDR3aa: CASSSITAAFF

d_gene: .
j_gene: TRBJ2-3
v_gene: TRBV27
abundance: .
CDR3nt: TGTGCCAGCAGATCCCGTGCTAGCACAGATACGCAGTATTTT
CDR3aa: CASRSRASTDTQYF

d_gene: .
j_gene: TRBJ2-7
v_gene: TRBV4-3
abundance: few
CDR3nt: TGCGCCAGCAGCCAAGATAGCCGAGGCGTATGGAACGAGCAGTACTTC
CDR3aa: CASSQDSRGVWNEQYF

d_gene: TRBD2
j_gene: TRBJ2-3
v_gene: TRBV4-2
abundance: few
CDR3nt: TGTGCCAGCAGGGAGGGACTAGCGGGAGGGATAGATACGCAGTATTTT
CDR3aa: CASREGLAGGIDTQYF

d_gene: TRBD2
j_gene: TRBJ2-7
v_gene: TRBV4-2
abundance: few
CDR3nt: TGTGCCAGCAGCCAAGACGGGGGGATATACGAGCAGTACTTC
CDR3aa: CASSQDGGIYEQYF

d_gene: .
j_gene: TRBJ1-6
v_gene: TRBV27
abundance: .
CDR3nt: TGTGCCAGCAGTTCCTCCGCCGGCAGCCCCAATTCACCCCTCCACTTT
CDR3aa: CASSSSAGSPNSPLHF

d_gene: TRBD2
j_gene: TRBJ2-3
v_gene: TRBV5-1
abundance: .
CDR3nt: TGCGCCAGCAGCGATGGGACTAGCGGAGGTTTAGATACGCAGTATTTT
CDR3aa: CASSDGTSGGLDTQYF

d_gene: TRBD2
j_gene: TRBJ2-1
v_gene: TRBV12-3/TRBV12-4
abundance: few
CDR3nt: TGTGCCAGCAGTCCCGGGGGGGCGGAGCAGTTCTTC
CDR3aa: CASSPGGAEQFF

d_gene: TRBD1
j_gene: TRBJ1-3
v_gene: TRBV6-2/TRBV6-3
abundance: .
CDR3nt: TGTGCCAGCCGCCTCCGGGACAGAAACTCTGGAAACACCATATATTTT
CDR3aa: CASRLRDRNSGNTIYF

d_gene: .
j_gene: TRBJ1-1
v_gene: TRBV12-3/TRBV12-4
abundance: few
CDR3nt: TGTGCCAGCAGCGCGGGGGAAGGAGCTTTCTTT
CDR3aa: CASSAGEGAFF

d_gene: TRBD1
j_gene: TRBJ2-7
v_gene: TRBV4-1
abundance: .
CDR3nt: TGCGCCAGCAGCCCGAATTCAAACAGGGGGCACGACGAGCAGTACTTC
CDR3aa: CASSPNSNRGHDEQYF